Included here is one T cell receptor (beta chain) sequence, with context. The antigen this receptor binds is unknown. No quality values exist for individual bases; no much larger clone is one base distant. The entry originates in a study of CD4 T cells in relation to SARS-CoV-2 and coronaviruses (dated by TCRdb to 2020 to 2022). Background for the entire study: In the ViraFEST assay, PBMCs were grown with antigen for approximately ten days, and TCR beta CDR3s were then sequenced to identify antigen-specific clonal expansions. The negative reference condition was either a culture with an HIV-1 Nef peptide pool or a culture with no peptide. Shared crossreactive spike epitopes were mapped to their HLA restriction using patient-derived lymphoblastoid cell lines. At the level of individual TCR clonotypes, the study measured memory CD4+ T cell crossreactivity between SARS-CoV-2 spike protein and common cold coronavirus spike proteins. Samples from three pre-COVID donors and the naive versus memory experiments were sequenced with the Adaptive Biotechnologies TCR-sequencing kit; other data were Illumina-based. A different TCR-beta assay, based on Illumina, was used to sequence expansion assays from other donors in the study.

Libraries were prepared through the immunoSEQ multiplex PCR assay. In the source study's methods: During preprocessing, nonproductive sequences were discarded, as were any CDR3s that did not begin with C, did not end with F or W, or were shorter than 7 amino acids. Antigen-specific clonotypes were called with the MANAFEST web app, based on expansion relative to reference and other culture wells. To be counted as positive, a clone had to show significant expansion compared with the reference culture, at an FDR below 0.05, in 2 of 3 replicate wells. To be called positive, a clone also had to show significant expansion compared with every other tandem well and an odds ratio greater than 5. Pairwise Levenshtein distance, computed with the stringdist R package after three terminal residues were trimmed from each end, was used as the measure of CDR3 homology. TCRdb took over this immuneACCESS table, retaining in-frame rearrangements with V and J assigned. Such tables are incomplete; in checked studies, under half of the missing clones stem from an unresolved V gene, and the remainder is unexplained. That table furnishes V, J and clone size, whereas the DNA furnished D and trimming. Within this sample are roughly 20,000 clones, with around 79% of them counted one time only. Of the sample, 30% is held by the ten largest clones.

CD4+ T cells from unexposed donors were collected before the COVID-19 pandemic (2011-2018). Following 10 days of culture, the EasySep CD4+ T cell isolation kit was used to isolate CD4+ T cells. As cell numbers permitted, CD4+ T cells from unexposed donors were tested for reactivity to SARS-CoV-2 S and N and to four common cold coronavirus spike pools. Each well received over 1.5 million PBMCs, cultured in IMDM supplemented with approximately 5.3% human AB serum and roughly 9.5 IU/ml IL-2. Half of the culture medium was replaced with fresh IL-2-containing medium on days 3 and 7. In general, triplicate replicate wells were used for every peptide culture condition. Leukapheresis product for the unexposed donors was purchased commercially. Ficoll-Paque PLUS gradient centrifugation was used to isolate PBMCs from either whole blood or leukapheresis product. The PBMCs went either fresh into the expansion assay or into cryopreservation at -140 degrees C. The QIAamp Micro DNA Kit was used to extract genomic DNA from the CD4+ T cells.

General findings and caveats noted by the study authors: Roughly 64% of donors had memory CD4+ clonotypes that crossrecognized SARS-CoV-2 and at least one common cold coronavirus spike. The study was limited by small numbers of patients and tested TCRs. Compared with monoreactive clones, crossreactive clones had significantly weaker SARS-CoV-2-driven expansion, a result consistent with antigenic imprinting. Crossreactivity analysis was centred on spike protein, so crossreactivity against other viral proteins was not assessed. Because no donor provided both pre-pandemic and post-infection samples, tracing the source of pre-existing responses was limited.

This sequence was found in a human donor in good health. The sequencing sample was made of CD4+ T cells from PBMCs, cultured in vitro.

Here is the DNA: TGTGCCAGCAGCCACCTAGCGGGGGGATACAATGAGCAGTTCTTC. This translates into CASSHLAGGYNEQFF. This chain joins TRBV4-2 to TRBJ2-1; TRBD2 matches 11 bases in the middle. V trim: 3 bases; J trim: 4 bases; unmatched bases: 2. CDR1 and CDR2, looked up from the germline V gene, are LGHNA and YNFKEQ. The CDR3 runs 15 amino acids, cysteine and phenylalanine included. The CDR3 DNA has 45 bases and is translated from base 1.